This TCR beta chain was obtained from a study of identical twins. A universal primer site arose from template switching, and cDNA bore unique molecular identifiers. Each CDR3 protein gets one entry after TCRdb re-called the 5' RACE reads with MiXCR. This sample yields nearly 250,000 distinct CDR3 sequences, of which roughly 7% are seen a single time; 3.5% to 4% belongs to the top ten. This clonotype was recorded a few times. The target antigen is unknown. The junction does not match germline at one end; this may be a read error. Among all donors, each was a healthy Caucasian. The CDR3 runs to 16 residues. Per germline, CDR1 DFQATT and CDR2 SNEGSKA (reference sequence). General study points: Carriage of fewer insertions was seen in abundant cord blood beta clonotypes, whereas memory repertoires showed none.

These records were also assigned to another study, of yellow fever vaccine responses in identical twins. Turning to that study: A vaccine T cell response that seemed partly convergent and partly personalized was reported in twins.

The chain joins TRBV20-1 to TRBJ2-5; 9 bases align to TRBD2. The sequenced sample was memory (CD45RO+) T cells sorted from blood. The sequence was obtained from a woman aged 18-29 years in good health. The CDR3 protein is CCARVRAGGLQETQYF. The CDR3 DNA follows: TGCTGTGCTAGAGTTAGAGCGGGGGGTCTCCAAGAGACCCAGTACTTC.